These T cell receptor beta chains were read from a single sample in a study of graft-versus-host responses after intestinal transplantation. Antigens of these TCRs are unknown. TCRdb's copy holds only in-frame clones and misses some; the assay was immunoSEQ multiplex PCR. The data hold 95,000 to 130,000 clones, with over 75% observed a single time. Sequences were derived from unstimulated CD4+ T cells sorted from spleen or lymph node cells, sampled before intestinal transplant. These TCRs come from a human donor who received an intestinal transplant. The CDR3 runs from the conserved cysteine through the conserved F or W. D genes are given only for firm matches. Not every row has a clone size; where given, it reads once, few, many or a size class.

v_gene	d_gene	j_gene	len	abundance	CDR3aa	CDR3nt
TRBV5-4	-	TRBJ1-3	15	-	CASSPYGGDGNTIYF	TGTGCCAGCAGCCCGTACGGGGGGGATGGAAACACCATATATTTT
TRBV4-1	TRBD2	TRBJ2-2	19	once	CASSQGGRGGVVATGELFF	TGCGCCAGCAGCCAAGGGGGTCGGGGGGGAGTAGTGGCGACCGGGGAGCTGTTTTTT
TRBV7-2	-	TRBJ2-5	15	-	CASSLQQKYQETQYF	TGTGCCAGCAGCTTACAACAGAAGTACCAAGAGACCCAGTACTTC
TRBV4-3	-	TRBJ2-2	16	-	CASSRNREKNTGELFF	TGCGCCAGCAGCCGAAACAGGGAAAAGAACACCGGGGAGCTGTTTTTT
TRBV10-1	-	TRBJ1-1	15	-	CASSDDSLGQGEAFF	TGCGCCAGCAGTGACGACAGCTTAGGGCAAGGTGAAGCTTTCTTT
TRBV30	TRBD2	TRBJ2-1	16	-	CAWSGPGLAKYNEQFF	TGTGCCTGGAGTGGCCCCGGACTAGCGAAGTACAATGAGCAGTTCTTC
TRBV5-4	-	TRBJ1-1	16	-	CASSSPPAGVNTEAFF	TGTGCCAGCAGCTCGCCGCCAGCAGGGGTGAACACTGAAGCTTTCTTT
TRBV7-2	TRBD1	TRBJ2-3	16	-	CASTSDRGRGADTQYF	TGTGCCAGCACCTCAGACAGGGGGCGGGGTGCAGATACGCAGTATTTT
TRBV5-1	-	TRBJ1-2	16	-	CASSLAGGGANYGYTF	TGCGCCAGCAGCTTGGCCGGGGGGGGAGCTAACTATGGCTACACCTTC
TRBV6-6	TRBD1	TRBJ2-3	15	-	CASSRGQGSTDTQYF	TGTGCCAGCAGCCGCGGACAGGGGAGCACAGATACGCAGTATTTT
TRBV2	-	TRBJ1-2	13	-	CATQETPNYGYTF	TGTGCCACACAAGAAACACCTAACTATGGCTACACCTTC
TRBV6-6	-	TRBJ1-5	16	few	CASSYSGGSNNQPQHF	TGTGCCAGCAGTTACAGTGGAGGCAGTAACAATCAGCCCCAGCATTTT
TRBV5-1	TRBD2	TRBJ2-7	15	-	CASSLGGLAGDEQYF	TGCGCCAGCAGCTTGGGGGGACTAGCGGGAGACGAGCAGTACTTC
TRBV18	-	TRBJ1-5	13	-	CASSPQQGQPQHF	TGTGCCAGCTCACCACAGCAGGGCCAGCCCCAGCATTTT
TRBV29-1	TRBD1	TRBJ2-2	11	-	CSGQGAGELFF	TGCAGCGGACAGGGGGCCGGGGAGCTGTTTTTT
TRBV11-2	-	TRBJ2-2	17	-	CASSIKATRWDTGELFF	TGTGCCAGCAGCATCAAAGCCACTAGGTGGGACACCGGGGAGCTGTTTTTT
TRBV27	-	TRBJ1-5	13	once	CASSWGGLQPQHF	TGTGCCAGCAGTTGGGGGGGTCTTCAGCCCCAGCATTTT
TRBV10-1	-	TRBJ2-7	13	-	CASSGQFSNEQYF	TGCGCCAGCAGTGGACAGTTTAGCAACGAGCAGTACTTC
TRBV28	TRBD2	TRBJ2-7	12	-	CASGRAVEGQYF	TGTGCCAGCGGGAGGGCTGTTGAGGGGCAGTACTTC
TRBV7-2	-	TRBJ2-2	16	-	CASSLERAGITGELFF	TGTGCCAGCAGCTTAGAGAGGGCCGGGATAACCGGGGAGCTGTTTTTT
TRBV7-2	TRBD1	TRBJ1-2	15	-	CASSFGDWTGGFYTF	TGTGCCAGCAGCTTCGGGGACTGGACAGGGGGGTTCTACACCTTC
TRBV5-4	-	TRBJ2-3	14	-	CASSPDSWTDTQYF	TGTGCCAGCAGCCCGGACAGTTGGACAGATACGCAGTATTTT
TRBV5-1	TRBD1	TRBJ1-6	14	-	CASSQTGDNSPLHF	TGCGCCAGCAGCCAAACAGGGGACAATTCACCCCTCCACTTT
TRBV10-3	TRBD1	TRBJ1-2	14	once	CAISDGQGDYGYTF	TGTGCCATCAGTGATGGACAGGGGGACTATGGCTACACCTTC
TRBV12-5	-	TRBJ1-3	16	-	CASGAGGSYSGNTIYF	TGTGCTAGTGGGGCAGGAGGGTCGTACTCTGGAAACACCATATATTTT
TRBV5-1	-	TRBJ2-2	14	-	CASSLDYFTGELFF	TGCGCCAGCAGCTTGGACTACTTCACCGGGGAGCTGTTTTTT
TRBV6-1	TRBD2	TRBJ2-7	15	few	CASSGGRGSYYEQYF	TGTGCCAGCAGTGGAGGGCGGGGGTCCTACTACGAGCAGTACTTC
TRBV7-9	TRBD2	TRBJ2-7	13	-	CASSARLAAEQYF	TGTGCCAGCAGCGCTAGACTAGCGGCCGAGCAGTACTTC
TRBV30	TRBD1	TRBJ1-1	18	-	CAWRIDKQGAAVNTEAFF	TGTGCCTGGAGGATTGACAAACAGGGGGCTGCGGTGAACACTGAAGCTTTCTTT
TRBV18	TRBD1	TRBJ2-5	15	-	CASSPGTGLQETQYF	TGTGCCAGCTCACCCGGGACAGGGCTCCAAGAGACCCAGTACTTC
TRBV21-1	-	TRBJ2-7	17	-	CASSSRREVLTSYEQYF	TGTGCCAGCAGCTCCCGTCGGGAGGTCCTTACCTCCTACGAGCAGTACTTC
TRBV10-2	TRBD1	TRBJ2-7	12	-	CASRQGAGEQYF	TGCGCCAGTCGACAGGGGGCGGGAGAGCAGTACTTC
TRBV6-6	TRBD2	TRBJ2-1	14	-	CASSVGLAYNEQFF	TGTGCCAGCAGTGTTGGACTAGCTTACAATGAGCAGTTCTTC
TRBV9	TRBD1	TRBJ2-1	14	-	CASSPGQAYNEQFF	TGTGCCAGCAGCCCAGGACAGGCCTACAATGAGCAGTTCTTC
TRBV7-8	-	TRBJ2-1	15	-	CASSLGGVSYNEQFF	TGTGCCAGCAGCTTGGGCGGGGTCTCCTACAATGAGCAGTTCTTC
TRBV6-4	-	TRBJ2-1	14	-	CASYRARIYNEQFF	TGTGCCAGTTACAGGGCTCGTATATACAATGAGCAGTTCTTC
TRBV30	TRBD1	TRBJ1-2	12	-	CAWRPGGWGYTF	TGTGCCTGGAGACCAGGGGGCTGGGGCTACACCTTC
TRBV5-1	TRBD1	TRBJ1-2	14	-	CASSLGGQFYGYTF	TGCGCCAGCAGCTTGGGGGGACAGTTCTATGGCTACACCTTC
TRBV4-1	-	TRBJ2-2	15	-	CASSQDRGRIGELFF	TGCGCCAGCAGCCAAGATAGGGGAAGAATCGGGGAGCTGTTTTTT
TRBV11-2	TRBD2	TRBJ2-7	14	-	CASSLASGTYEQYF	TGTGCCAGCAGCTTGGCTAGCGGGACATACGAGCAGTACTTC
TRBV6-5	TRBD1	TRBJ1-2	13	-	CASSYGTDGGYTF	TGTGCCAGCAGTTACGGGACAGACGGCGGCTACACCTTC
TRBV4-2	-	TRBJ2-1	17	-	CASSTNLGGLPYNEQFF	TGTGCCAGCAGCACCAACCTGGGAGGTCTACCGTACAATGAGCAGTTCTTC
TRBV11-2	TRBD1	TRBJ2-7	14	-	CASSLRGRIDEQYF	TGTGCCAGCAGCCTCAGGGGGCGTATCGACGAGCAGTACTTC
TRBV7-9	-	TRBJ1-1	14	-	CASSFRSMNTEAFF	TGTGCCAGCAGCTTCAGGTCAATGAACACTGAAGCTTTCTTT
TRBV19	-	TRBJ1-5	15	-	CASRKQGSGNQPQHF	TGTGCCAGTAGAAAACAGGGATCCGGCAATCAGCCCCAGCATTTT
TRBV28	-	TRBJ1-2	14	-	CATRERTVFYGYTF	TGTGCCACTCGCGAGCGGACGGTCTTCTATGGCTACACCTTC
TRBV16	TRBD1	TRBJ1-5	18	-	CASSQSGRGAHYNQPQHF	TGTGCCAGCAGCCAATCGGGCAGGGGGGCCCATTACAATCAGCCCCAGCATTTT
TRBV19	-	TRBJ1-1	14	-	CASSHTGMVSEAFF	TGTGCCAGTAGTCACACAGGGATGGTCTCTGAAGCTTTCTTT
TRBV2	-	TRBJ1-3	13	once	CASRRRSGNTIYF	TGTGCCAGCAGGAGGCGATCTGGAAACACCATATATTTT
TRBV12-2	-	TRBJ1-5	18	once	CASRFTDHGEVGNQPQHF	TGTGCAAGTCGCTTTACGGATCACGGGGAGGTAGGCAATCAGCCCCAGCATTTT
TRBV20-1	-	TRBJ1-2	11	-	CSARWASGYTF	TGCAGTGCTAGGTGGGCAAGTGGCTACACCTTC
TRBV5-5	-	TRBJ1-1	13	-	CASSSYRSTEAFF	TGTGCCAGCAGCTCCTATCGGTCCACTGAAGCTTTCTTT
TRBV9	TRBD1	TRBJ1-6	15	once	CASSDQTGVNSPLHF	TGTGCCAGCAGCGACCAGACAGGGGTCAATTCACCCCTCCACTTT
TRBV6-1	-	TRBJ1-2	13	-	CASSELVYRGYTF	TGTGCCAGCAGCGAACTAGTATACAGGGGCTACACCTTC
TRBV7-9	-	TRBJ1-1	14	-	CASSHRELNTEAFF	TGTGCCAGCAGCCACAGAGAATTGAACACTGAAGCTTTCTTT
TRBV7-9	-	TRBJ1-6	15	-	CASSRWAGLDSPLHF	TGTGCCAGCAGCCGGTGGGCAGGGCTAGATTCACCCCTCCACTTT
TRBV5-1	-	TRBJ2-5	14	-	CASSFSGLGETQYF	TGCGCCAGCAGCTTCTCGGGGTTGGGAGAGACCCAGTACTTC
TRBV6-1	TRBD1	TRBJ2-3	15	-	CASRDRVQGTDTQYF	TGTGCCAGCAGGGACAGGGTGCAAGGCACAGATACGCAGTATTTT
TRBV5-6	-	TRBJ1-3	14	-	CASSWVTGGNTIYF	TGTGCCAGCAGCTGGGTAACAGGGGGAAACACCATATATTTT
TRBV2	-	TRBJ1-6	14	-	CASTSVRGNSPLHF	TGTGCCAGCACTTCGGTCCGGGGGAATTCACCCCTCCACTTT